This TCR beta chain was sequenced in a study of CD8 T cells in Susac syndrome (dated by TCRdb to between 2019 and 2020). Study-wide context: Whether CD8+ T cell activation and differentiation in Susac syndrome was antigen driven was tested using repertoire sequencing. Clonality of the CD8+ T cell repertoire was compared between about a dozen healthy donors, roughly 14 Susac syndrome patients and 15 multiple sclerosis patients.

To note about this clonotype: Its recognized antigen is unknown. It has no much larger one-base neighbor in the sample; base qualities were not kept.

Peripheral blood CD8+ and CD4+ T cells from healthy donors, Susac syndrome patients and multiple sclerosis patients were profiled using high-throughput TCR beta sequencing. The multiple sclerosis controls were treatment-naive patients whose relapsing-remitting disease, either stable or active, fulfilled the revised McDonald criteria. Bulk CD8+ and CD4+ T cells were purified by magnetic negative isolation, whereas CD8+ TEMRA cells were enriched by FACS. Blood was collected in EDTA tubes and processed within 24 hours, with PBMCs isolated through density gradient centrifugation. PBMCs intended for TCR sequencing were cryopreserved in liquid nitrogen and thawed later in a water bath at 37 degrees C. The sorted or isolated CD4+, CD8+ and CD8+ TEMRA cells had a purity of 90% or higher. Per the germline V gene (reference sequence), DFQATT is the CDR1 and SNEGSKA is the CDR2. The junction carries 14 bases between V and J, which are trimmed by 0 bases and 2 bases respectively. Inclusive of the bounding cysteine and phenylalanine, the CDR3 is 16 residues long. This entry keeps only the CDR3 DNA: 48 bases, framed from base 1.

RNA was extracted using the RNeasy kit, and about 0.5 to 1 ug of the RNA was reverse transcribed with random hexamers. TCR beta CDR3 regions were amplified with the immunoSEQ multiplex PCR assay covering 54 Vbeta and 13 Jbeta segments. To correct PCR amplification bias, a synthetic template baseline was used for both primer optimization and computational correction. The authors processed their data as follows. Only productive sequences were kept, with reads annotated to V, D and J genes according to IMGT and analyzed in immunoSEQ Analyzer. Clonality was computed as one minus Shannon entropy normalized by log2 of the number of productive unique sequences. For each patient and control, public and private clones were evaluated among the 100 most prevalent clones. Clones were defined as Susac-specific if absent from the healthy and MS cohorts, from approximately 1,100 published viral clones and from other ImmuneACCESS disease sequences. TCRdb applied fastp at Q25 and MiXCR to the public reads, then kept only in-frame beta chains. Each record represents a unique CDR3 protein, reported with the most common genes and DNA among its rows. The V and J calls and clone size are TCRdb's, not the authors'. Here the sample has around 270,000 distinct CDR3 sequences; 70% to 90% occur a single time. The ten largest clones capture 0.2% to 0.25% of the sample.

Broad study findings and their caveats: The study acknowledged that relatively few individuals were included in the TCR sequencing and HLA analysis.

This sequence was found in a human donor with multiple sclerosis. The chain is encoded by TRBV20-1 joined to TRBJ2-1; the D gene is tentatively TRBD1 or TRBD2, each matching 6 bases. The sequenced sample consisted of CD8+ T cells from PBMCs. In nucleotide form, the sequence is TGCAGTGCTAGAGATGGCGTTAGGGGGGCCTACAATGAGCAGTTCTTC. This codes for CSARDGVRGAYNEQFF.